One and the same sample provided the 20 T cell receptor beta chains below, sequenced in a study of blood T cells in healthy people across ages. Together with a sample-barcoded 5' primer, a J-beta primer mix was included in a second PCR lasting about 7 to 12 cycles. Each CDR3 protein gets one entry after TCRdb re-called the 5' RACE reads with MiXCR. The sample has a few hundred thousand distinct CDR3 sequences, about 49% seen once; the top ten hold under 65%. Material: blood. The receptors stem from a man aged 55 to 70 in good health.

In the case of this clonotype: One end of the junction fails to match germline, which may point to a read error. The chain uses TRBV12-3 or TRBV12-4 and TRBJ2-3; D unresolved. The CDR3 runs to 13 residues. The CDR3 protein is CASSIVIEDMQYF. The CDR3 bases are TGTGCCAGCAGTATAGTGATAGAAGATATGCAGTATTTT.

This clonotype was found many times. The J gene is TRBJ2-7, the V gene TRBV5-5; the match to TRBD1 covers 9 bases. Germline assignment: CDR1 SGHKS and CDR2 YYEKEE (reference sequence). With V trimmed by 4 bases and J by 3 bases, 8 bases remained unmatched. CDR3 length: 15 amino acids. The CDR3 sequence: CASSPDRGGSYEQYF. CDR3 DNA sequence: TGTGCCAGCAGCCCGGACAGGGGAGGAAGCTACGAGCAGTACTTC.

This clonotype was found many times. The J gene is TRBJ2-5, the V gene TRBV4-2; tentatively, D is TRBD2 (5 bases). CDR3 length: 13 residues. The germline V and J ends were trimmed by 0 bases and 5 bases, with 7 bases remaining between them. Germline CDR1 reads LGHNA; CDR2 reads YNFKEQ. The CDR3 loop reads CASSQDSGETQYF. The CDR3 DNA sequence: TGTGCCAGCAGCCAAGATTCGGGGGAGACCCAGTACTTC.

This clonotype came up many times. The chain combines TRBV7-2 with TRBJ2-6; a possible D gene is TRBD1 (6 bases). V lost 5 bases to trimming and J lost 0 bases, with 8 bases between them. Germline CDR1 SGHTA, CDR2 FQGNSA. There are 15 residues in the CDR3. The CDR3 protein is CASSQGGSGANVLTF. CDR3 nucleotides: TGTGCCAGCAGCCAAGGGGGCTCTGGGGCCAACGTCCTGACTTTC.

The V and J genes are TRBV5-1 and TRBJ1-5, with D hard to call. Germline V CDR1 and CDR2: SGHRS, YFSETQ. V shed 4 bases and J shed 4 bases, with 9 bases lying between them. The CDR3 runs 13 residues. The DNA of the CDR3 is TGCGCCAGCAGCCCGGACCCTAATCAGCCCCAGCATTTT. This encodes CASSPDPNQPQHF.

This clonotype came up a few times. CDR3 sequence (DNA): TGCGCCAGCAGCTTCGGGGGGCGAGGGGACGGCTACACCTTC. This sequence encodes CASSFGGRGDGYTF. The chain employs TRBV5-1 and TRBJ1-2; tentative D call: TRBD1 (6 bases). The CDR3 has 14 amino acids. From germline, CDR1 is SGHRS and CDR2 YFSETQ. V dropped 2 bases and J dropped 8 bases, with 16 bases sitting between them.

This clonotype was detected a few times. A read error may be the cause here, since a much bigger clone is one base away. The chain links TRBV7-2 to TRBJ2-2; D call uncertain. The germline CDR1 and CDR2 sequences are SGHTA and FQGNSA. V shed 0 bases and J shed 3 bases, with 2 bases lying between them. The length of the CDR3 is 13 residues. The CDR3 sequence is CASSLADTGELFF. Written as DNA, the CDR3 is TGTGCCAGCAGCTTAGCGGACACCGGGGAGCTGTTTTTT.

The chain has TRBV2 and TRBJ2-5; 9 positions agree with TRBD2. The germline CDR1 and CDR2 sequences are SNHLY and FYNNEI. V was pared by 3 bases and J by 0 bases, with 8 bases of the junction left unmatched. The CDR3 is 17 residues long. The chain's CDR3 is CASSDWASGDYQETQYF. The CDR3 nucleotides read TGTGCCAGCAGTGATTGGGCTAGCGGGGACTACCAAGAGACCCAGTACTTC. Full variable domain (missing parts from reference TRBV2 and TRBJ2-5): EPEVTQTPSHQVTQMGQEVILRCVPISNHLYFYWYRQILGQKVEFLVSFYNNEISEKSEIFDDQFSVERPDGSNFTLKIRSTKLEDSAMYFCASSDWASGDYQETQYFGPGTRLLVL.

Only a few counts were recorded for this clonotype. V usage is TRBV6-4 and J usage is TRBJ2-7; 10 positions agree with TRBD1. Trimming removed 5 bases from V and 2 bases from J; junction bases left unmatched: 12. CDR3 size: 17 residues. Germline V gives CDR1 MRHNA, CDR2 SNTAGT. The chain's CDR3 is CASSFLRQGACTYEQYF. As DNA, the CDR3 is TGTGCCAGCAGTTTCCTTCGACAGGGGGCCTGTACCTACGAGCAGTACTTC.

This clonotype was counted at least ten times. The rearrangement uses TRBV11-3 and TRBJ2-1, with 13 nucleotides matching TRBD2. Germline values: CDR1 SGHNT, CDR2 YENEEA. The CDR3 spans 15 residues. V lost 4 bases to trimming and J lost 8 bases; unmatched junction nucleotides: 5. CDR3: CASSSTSGGTHEQFF. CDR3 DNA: TGTGCCAGCAGCTCGACTAGCGGGGGGACCCATGAGCAGTTCTTC.

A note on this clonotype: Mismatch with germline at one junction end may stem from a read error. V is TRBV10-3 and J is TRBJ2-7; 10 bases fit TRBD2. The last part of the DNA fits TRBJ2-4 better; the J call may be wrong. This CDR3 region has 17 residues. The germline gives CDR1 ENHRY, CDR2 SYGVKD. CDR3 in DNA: TGTGCCATCGGTGAGGCTGGGCTAGCGGGGGCCTCGGACATTCAGTACTTC. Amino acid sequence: CAIGEAGLAGASDIQYF.

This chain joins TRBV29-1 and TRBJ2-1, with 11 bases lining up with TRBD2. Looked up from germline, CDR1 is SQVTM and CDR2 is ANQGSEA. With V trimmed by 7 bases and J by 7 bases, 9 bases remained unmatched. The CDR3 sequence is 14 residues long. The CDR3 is CSAILAGVDNEQFF. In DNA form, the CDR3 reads TGCAGCGCGATACTAGCGGGAGTTGATAATGAGCAGTTCTTC.

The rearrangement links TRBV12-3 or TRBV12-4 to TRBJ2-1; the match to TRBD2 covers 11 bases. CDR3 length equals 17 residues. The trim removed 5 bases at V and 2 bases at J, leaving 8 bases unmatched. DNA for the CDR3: TGTGCCAGCAGTCCCCGGTCGGGACTAGCGGCCTACAATGAGCAGTTCTTC. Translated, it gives CASSPRSGLAAYNEQFF.

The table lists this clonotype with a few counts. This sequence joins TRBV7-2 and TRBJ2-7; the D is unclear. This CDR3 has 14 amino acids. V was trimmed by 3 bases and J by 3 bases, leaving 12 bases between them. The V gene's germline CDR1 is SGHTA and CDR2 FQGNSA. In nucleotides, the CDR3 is TGTGCCAGCAGCTTCCGGACGGATTTCTACGAGCAGTACTTC. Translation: CASSFRTDFYEQYF. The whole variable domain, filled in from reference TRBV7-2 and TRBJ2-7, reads GAGVSQSPSNKVTEKGKDVELRCDPISGHTALYWYRQSLGQGLEFLIYFQGNSAPDKSGLPSDRFSAERTGGSVSTLTIQRTQQEDSAVYLCASSFRTDFYEQYFGPGTRLTVT.

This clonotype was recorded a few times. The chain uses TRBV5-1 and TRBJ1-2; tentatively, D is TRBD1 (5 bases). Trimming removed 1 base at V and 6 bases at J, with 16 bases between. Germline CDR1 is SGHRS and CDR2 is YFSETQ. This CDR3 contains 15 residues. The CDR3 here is CASSLSSGYVDGYTF. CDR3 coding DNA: TGCGCCAGCAGCTTGTCGTCAGGGTATGTCGATGGCTACACCTTC.

CDR3 in amino acids: CSALHGGEQFF. The CDR3 nucleotides are TGCAGTGCGCTCCACGGGGGTGAGCAGTTCTTC. This chain uses TRBV20-1 with TRBJ2-1; TRBD2 is a possible D gene (6 bases). Germline V gene lookup returns CDR1 DFQATT and CDR2 SNEGSKA (reference sequence). The CDR3 is 11 amino acids. The V and J ends lost 6 bases and 9 bases respectively, with 12 bases between them.

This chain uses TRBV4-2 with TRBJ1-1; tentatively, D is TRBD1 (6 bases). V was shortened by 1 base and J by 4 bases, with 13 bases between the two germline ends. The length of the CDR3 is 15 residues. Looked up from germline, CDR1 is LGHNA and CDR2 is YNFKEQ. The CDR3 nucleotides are TGTGCCAGCAGCCAAGGATCCGGGGGCAGCACTGAAGCTTTCTTT. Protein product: CASSQGSGGSTEAFF.

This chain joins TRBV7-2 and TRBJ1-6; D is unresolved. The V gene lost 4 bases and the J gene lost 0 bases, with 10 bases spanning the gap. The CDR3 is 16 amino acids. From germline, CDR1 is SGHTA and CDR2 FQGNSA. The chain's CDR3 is CASSSQQSSYNSPLHF. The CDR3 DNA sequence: TGTGCCAGCAGCTCCCAACAAAGCTCCTATAATTCACCCCTCCACTTT. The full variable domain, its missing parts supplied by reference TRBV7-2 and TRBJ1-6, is GAGVSQSPSNKVTEKGKDVELRCDPISGHTALYWYRQSLGQGLEFLIYFQGNSAPDKSGLPSDRFSAERTGGSVSTLTIQRTQQEDSAVYLCASSSQQSSYNSPLHFGNGTRLTVT.

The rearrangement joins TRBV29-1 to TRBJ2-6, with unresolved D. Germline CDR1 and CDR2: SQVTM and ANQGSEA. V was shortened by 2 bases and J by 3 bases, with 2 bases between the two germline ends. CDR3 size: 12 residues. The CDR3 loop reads CSVEIGANVLTF. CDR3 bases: TGCAGCGTTGAAATTGGGGCCAACGTCCTGACTTTC.

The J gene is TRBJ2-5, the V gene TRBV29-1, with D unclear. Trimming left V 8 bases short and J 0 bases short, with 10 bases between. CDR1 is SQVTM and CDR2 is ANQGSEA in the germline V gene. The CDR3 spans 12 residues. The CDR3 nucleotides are TGCAGCTATGCTAGTTACCAAGAGACCCAGTACTTC. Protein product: CSYASYQETQYF.